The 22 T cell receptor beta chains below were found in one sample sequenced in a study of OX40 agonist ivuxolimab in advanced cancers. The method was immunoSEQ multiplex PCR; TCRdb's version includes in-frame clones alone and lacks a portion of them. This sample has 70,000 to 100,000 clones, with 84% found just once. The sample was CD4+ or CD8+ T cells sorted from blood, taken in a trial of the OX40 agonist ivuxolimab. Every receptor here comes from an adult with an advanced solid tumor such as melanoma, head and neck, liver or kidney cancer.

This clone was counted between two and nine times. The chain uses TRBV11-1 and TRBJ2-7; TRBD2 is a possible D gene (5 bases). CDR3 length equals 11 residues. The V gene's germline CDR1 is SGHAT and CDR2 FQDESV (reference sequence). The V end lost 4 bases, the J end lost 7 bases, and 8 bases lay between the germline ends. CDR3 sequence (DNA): TGTGCCAGCAGCTCCCGGGGAGAGCAGTACGTC. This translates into CASSSRGEQYV.

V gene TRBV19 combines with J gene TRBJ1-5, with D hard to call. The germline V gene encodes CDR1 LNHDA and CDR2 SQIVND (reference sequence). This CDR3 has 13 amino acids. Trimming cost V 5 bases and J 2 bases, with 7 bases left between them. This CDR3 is CASSPRGNQPQHF. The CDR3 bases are TGTGCCAGTAGTCCGAGGGGCAATCAGCCCCAGCATTTT.

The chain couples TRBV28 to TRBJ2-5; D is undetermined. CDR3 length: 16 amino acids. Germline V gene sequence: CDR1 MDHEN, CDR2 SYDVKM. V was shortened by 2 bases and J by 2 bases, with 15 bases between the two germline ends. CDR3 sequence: CASSLPASTGQETQYF. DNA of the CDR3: TGTGCCAGCAGTTTACCTGCCTCAACGGGTCAAGAGACCCAGTACTTC.

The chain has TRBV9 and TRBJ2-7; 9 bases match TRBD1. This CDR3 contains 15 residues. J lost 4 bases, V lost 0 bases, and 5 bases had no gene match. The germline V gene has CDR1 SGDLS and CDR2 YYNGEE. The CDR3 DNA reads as TGTGCCAGCAGCGTAGAGACAGGGGGTAGTTACGAGCAGTACTTC. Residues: CASSVETGGSYEQYF.

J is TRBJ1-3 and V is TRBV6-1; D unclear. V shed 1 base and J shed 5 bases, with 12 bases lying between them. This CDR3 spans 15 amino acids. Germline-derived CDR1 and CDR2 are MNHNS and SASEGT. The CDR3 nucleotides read TGTGCCAGCAGTGAAGTGAGGACCTCAAGAAACACCATATATTTT. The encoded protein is CASSEVRTSRNTIYF.

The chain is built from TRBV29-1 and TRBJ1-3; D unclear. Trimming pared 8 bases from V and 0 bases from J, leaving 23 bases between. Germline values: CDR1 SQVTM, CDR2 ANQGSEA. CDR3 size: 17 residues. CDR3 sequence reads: CSPGNGPKPSSGNTIYF. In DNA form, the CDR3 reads TGCAGCCCCGGAAACGGGCCAAAGCCGTCCTCTGGAAACACCATATATTTT.

The CDR3 DNA is TGTGCCAGTAGCCCCCCTCGGGCAGCACTCACCGGGGAGCTGTTTTTT. This encodes CASSPPRAALTGELFF. This sequence joins TRBV19 and TRBJ2-2; D unresolved. CDR1 and CDR2 (germline): LNHDA, SQIVND (reference sequence). V shed 6 bases and J shed 4 bases, with 18 bases lying between them. This CDR3 region has 16 residues.

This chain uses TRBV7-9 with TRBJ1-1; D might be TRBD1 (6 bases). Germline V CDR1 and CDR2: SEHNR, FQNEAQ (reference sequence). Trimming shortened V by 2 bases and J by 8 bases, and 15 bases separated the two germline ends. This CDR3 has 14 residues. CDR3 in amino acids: CASSLTAGAREAFF. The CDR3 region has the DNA TGTGCCAGCAGCTTAACGGCAGGGGCAAGGGAAGCTTTCTTT. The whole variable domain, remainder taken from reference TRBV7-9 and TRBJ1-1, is DTGVSQNPRHKITKRGQNVTFRCDPISEHNRLYWYRQTLGQGPEFLTYFQNEAQLEKSRLLSDRFSAERPKGSFSTLEIQRTEQGDSAMYLCASSLTAGAREAFFGQGTRLTVV.

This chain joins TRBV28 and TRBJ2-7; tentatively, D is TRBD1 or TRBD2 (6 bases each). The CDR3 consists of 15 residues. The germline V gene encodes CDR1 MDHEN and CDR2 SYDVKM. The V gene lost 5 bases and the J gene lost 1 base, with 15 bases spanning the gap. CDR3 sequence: CASSPGGGQSYEQYV. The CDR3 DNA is TGTGCCAGCAGTCCCGGAGGGGGGCAATCCTACGAGCAGTACGTC.

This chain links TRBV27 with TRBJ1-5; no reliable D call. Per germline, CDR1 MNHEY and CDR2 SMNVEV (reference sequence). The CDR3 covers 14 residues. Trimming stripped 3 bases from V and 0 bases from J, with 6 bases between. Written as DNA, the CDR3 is TGTGCCAGCAGTTTGGAGGGTAGCAATCAGCCCCAGCATTTT. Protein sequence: CASSLEGSNQPQHF.

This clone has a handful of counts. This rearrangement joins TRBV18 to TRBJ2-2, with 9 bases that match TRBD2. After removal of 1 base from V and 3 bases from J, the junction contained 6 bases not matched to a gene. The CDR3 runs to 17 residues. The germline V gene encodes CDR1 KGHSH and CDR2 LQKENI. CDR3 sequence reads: CASSPQAGGPDTGELFF. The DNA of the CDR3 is TGTGCCAGCTCACCACAGGCGGGGGGGCCGGACACCGGGGAGCTGTTTTTT.

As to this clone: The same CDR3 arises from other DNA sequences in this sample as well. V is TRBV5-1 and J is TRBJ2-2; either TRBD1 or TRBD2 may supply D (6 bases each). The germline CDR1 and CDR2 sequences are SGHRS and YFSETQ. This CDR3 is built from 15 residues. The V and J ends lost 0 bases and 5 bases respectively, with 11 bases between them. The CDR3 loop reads CASSLGRGLTGELFF. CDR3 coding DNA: TGCGCCAGCAGCTTGGGTCGGGGGCTAACCGGGGAGCTGTTTTTT.

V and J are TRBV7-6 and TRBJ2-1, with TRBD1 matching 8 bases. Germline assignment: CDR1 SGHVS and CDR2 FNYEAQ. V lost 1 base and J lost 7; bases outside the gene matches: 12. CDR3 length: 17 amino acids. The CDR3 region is CASSLEYRARTGNEQFF. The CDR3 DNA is TGTGCCAGCAGCTTAGAATACAGGGCAAGGACAGGGAATGAGCAGTTCTTC.

CDR3: CASSLAPEGRAQYF. CDR3 nucleotide sequence: TGTGCCAGCAGCTTAGCGCCGGAGGGGAGGGCCCAGTACTTC. The chain recombines TRBV7-2 with TRBJ2-5, with TRBD2 identical over 7 bases. CDR3 length: 14 residues. In germline, CDR1 is SGHTA, CDR2 FQGNSA. V lost 0 bases to trimming and J lost 9 bases; unmatched junction nucleotides: 7.

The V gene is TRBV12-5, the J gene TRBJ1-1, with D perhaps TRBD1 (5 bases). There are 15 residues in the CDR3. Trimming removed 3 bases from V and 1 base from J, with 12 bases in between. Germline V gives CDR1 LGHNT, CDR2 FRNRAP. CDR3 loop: CASGLNTGSNTEAFF. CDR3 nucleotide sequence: TGTGCTAGTGGTTTAAACACAGGTTCGAACACTGAAGCTTTCTTT.

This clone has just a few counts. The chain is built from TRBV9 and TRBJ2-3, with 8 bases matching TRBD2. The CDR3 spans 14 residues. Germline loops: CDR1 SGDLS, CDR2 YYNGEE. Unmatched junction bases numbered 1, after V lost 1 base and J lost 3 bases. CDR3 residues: CASSVTSGTDTQYF. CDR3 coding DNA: TGTGCCAGCAGCGTAACTAGCGGTACAGATACGCAGTATTTT.

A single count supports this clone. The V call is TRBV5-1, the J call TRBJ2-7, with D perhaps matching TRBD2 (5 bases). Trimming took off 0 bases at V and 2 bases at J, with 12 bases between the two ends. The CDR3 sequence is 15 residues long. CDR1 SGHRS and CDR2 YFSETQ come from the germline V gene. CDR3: CASSLERRTTYEQYF. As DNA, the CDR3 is TGCGCCAGCAGCTTGGAGCGGAGAACCACCTACGAGCAGTACTTC.

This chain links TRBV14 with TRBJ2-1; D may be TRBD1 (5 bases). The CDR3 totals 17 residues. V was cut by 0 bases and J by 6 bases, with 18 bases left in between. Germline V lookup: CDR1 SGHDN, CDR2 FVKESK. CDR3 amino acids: CASSQDNGYRPRNEQFF. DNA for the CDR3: TGTGCCAGCAGCCAAGATAACGGGTACAGGCCCCGCAATGAGCAGTTCTTC.

CDR3 coding DNA: TGTGCCAGCGGGGGGAGGGCCGAGGGGGAAGAGACCCAGTACTTC. Its protein product is CASGGRAEGEETQYF. The chain joins TRBV27 to TRBJ2-5; D perhaps matches TRBD2 (7 bases). CDR3 size: 15 residues. V lost 8 bases and J lost 3, with 19 bases in between. Germline V lookup: CDR1 MNHEY, CDR2 SMNVEV (reference sequence).

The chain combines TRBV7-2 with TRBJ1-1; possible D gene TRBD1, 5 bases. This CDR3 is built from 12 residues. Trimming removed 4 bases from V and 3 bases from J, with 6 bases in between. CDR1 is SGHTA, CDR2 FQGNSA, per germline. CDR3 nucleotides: TGTGCCAGCAGCTCAGGGTACACTGAAGCTTTCTTT. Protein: CASSSGYTEAFF.

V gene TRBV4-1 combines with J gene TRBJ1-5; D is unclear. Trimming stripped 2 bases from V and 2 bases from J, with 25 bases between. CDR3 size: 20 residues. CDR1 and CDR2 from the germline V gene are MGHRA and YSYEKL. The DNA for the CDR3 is TGCGCCAGCAGCCAAACGCCCCCGGGCCTGGGGATATACGGCAATCAGCCCCAGCATTTT. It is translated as CASSQTPPGLGIYGNQPQHF.

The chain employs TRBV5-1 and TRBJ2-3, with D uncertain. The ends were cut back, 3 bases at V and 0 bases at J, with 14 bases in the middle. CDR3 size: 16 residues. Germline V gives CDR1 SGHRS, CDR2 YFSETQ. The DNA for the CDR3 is TGCGCCAGCAGCTCTGGCGTACAATCTAGCACAGATACGCAGTATTTT. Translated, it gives CASSSGVQSSTDTQYF.